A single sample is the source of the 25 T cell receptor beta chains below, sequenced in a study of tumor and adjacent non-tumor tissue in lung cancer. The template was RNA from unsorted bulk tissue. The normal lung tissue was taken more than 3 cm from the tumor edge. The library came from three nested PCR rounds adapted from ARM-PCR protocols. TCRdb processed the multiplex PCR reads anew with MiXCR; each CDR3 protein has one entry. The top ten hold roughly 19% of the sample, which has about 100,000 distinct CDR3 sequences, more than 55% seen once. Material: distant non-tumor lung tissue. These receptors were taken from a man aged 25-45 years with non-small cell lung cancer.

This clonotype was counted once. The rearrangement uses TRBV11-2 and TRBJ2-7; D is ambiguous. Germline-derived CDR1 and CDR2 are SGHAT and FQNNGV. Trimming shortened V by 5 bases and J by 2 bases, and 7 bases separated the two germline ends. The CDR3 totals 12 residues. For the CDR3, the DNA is TGTGCCAGCAGCGTTACGCCCTACGAGCAGTACTTC. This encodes CASSVTPYEQYF.

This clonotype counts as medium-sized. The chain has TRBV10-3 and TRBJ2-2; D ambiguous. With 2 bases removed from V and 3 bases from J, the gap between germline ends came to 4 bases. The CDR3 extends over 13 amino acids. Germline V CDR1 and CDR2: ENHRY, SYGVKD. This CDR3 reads CAISERDTGELFF. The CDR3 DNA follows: TGTGCCATCAGTGAGAGGGACACCGGGGAGCTGTTTTTT.

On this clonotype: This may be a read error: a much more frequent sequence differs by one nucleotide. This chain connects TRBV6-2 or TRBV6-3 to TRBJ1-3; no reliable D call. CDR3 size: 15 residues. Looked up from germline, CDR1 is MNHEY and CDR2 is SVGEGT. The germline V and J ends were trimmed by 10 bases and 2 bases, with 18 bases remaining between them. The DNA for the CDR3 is TGTGCCAACAGCCCGATCGGAACAGCTGGAAACACCATATATTTT. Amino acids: CANSPIGTAGNTIYF.

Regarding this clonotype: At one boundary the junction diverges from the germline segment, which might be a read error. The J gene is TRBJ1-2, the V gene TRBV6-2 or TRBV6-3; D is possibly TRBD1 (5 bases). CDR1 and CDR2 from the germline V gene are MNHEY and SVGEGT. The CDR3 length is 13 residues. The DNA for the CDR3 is TGTGCCAGAAGTTACAGTAAGGGGCTTGGCTACACCTTC. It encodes CARSYSKGLGYTF.

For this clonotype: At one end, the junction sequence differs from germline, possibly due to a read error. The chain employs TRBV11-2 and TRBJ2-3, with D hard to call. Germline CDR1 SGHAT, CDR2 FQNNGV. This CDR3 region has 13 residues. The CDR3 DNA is TGTGCCAGCAGCCTCCTCTGGTCAGATACGCACTATTTT. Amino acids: CASSLLWSDTHYF.

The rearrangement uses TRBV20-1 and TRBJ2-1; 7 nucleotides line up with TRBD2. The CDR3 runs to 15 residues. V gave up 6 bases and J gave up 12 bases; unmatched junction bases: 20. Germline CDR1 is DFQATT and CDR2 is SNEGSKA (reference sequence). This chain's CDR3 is CSALTGTNALHVQFF. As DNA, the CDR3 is TGCAGTGCCCTGACCGGGACTAACGCTCTCCACGTGCAGTTCTTC.

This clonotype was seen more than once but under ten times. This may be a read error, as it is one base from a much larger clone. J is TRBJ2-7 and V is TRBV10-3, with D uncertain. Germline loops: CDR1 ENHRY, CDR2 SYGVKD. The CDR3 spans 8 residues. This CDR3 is CAIREWCF. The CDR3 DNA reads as TGTGCCATCAGGGAATGGTGCTTC.

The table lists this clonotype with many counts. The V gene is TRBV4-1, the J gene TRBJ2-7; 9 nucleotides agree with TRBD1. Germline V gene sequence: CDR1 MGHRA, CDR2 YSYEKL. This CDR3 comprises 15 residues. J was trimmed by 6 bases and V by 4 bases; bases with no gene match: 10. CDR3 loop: CASSPSTGGFIEQYF. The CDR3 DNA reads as TGCGCCAGCAGCCCCTCGACAGGGGGATTTATCGAGCAGTACTTC.

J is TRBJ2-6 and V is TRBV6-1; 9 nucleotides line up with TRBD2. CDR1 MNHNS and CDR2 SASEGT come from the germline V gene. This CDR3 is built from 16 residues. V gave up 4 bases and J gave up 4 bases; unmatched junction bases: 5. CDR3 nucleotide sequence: TGTGCCAGCAGTGTTACTAGCGGGTCGGGGGCCAACGTCCTGACTTTC. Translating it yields CASSVTSGSGANVLTF.

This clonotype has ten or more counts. The CDR3 DNA follows: TGCAGCGTTGATACCGGGACAGGGTTGGCCGGGGAGCTGTTTTTT. Protein: CSVDTGTGLAGELFF. The chain carries TRBV29-1 and TRBJ2-2, with 9 bases lining up with TRBD1. The CDR3 has 15 residues. With 3 bases clipped from V and 6 bases from J, the junction kept 8 bases outside the gene matches. Germline values: CDR1 SQVTM, CDR2 ANQGSEA.

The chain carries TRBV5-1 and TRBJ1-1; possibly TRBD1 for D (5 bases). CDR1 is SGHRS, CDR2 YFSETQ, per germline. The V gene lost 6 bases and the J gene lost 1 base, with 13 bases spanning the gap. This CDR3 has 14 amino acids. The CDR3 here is CASNRPGGNTEAFF. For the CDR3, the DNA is TGCGCCAGCAATCGGCCGGGGGGGAACACTGAAGCTTTCTTT.

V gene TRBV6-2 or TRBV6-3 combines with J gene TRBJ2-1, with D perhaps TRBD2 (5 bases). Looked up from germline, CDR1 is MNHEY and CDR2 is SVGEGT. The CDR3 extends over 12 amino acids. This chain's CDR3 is CTNSLTMNEQFF. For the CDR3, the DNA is TGTACCAACAGCCTGACTATGAATGAGCAGTTCTTC.

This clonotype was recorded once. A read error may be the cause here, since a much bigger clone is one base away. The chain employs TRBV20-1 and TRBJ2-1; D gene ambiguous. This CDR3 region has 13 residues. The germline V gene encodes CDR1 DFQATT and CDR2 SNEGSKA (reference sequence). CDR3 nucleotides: TGCAGTGCTAGGCACCGTTACTACAAAGAGCAGTTCTTC. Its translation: CSARHRYYKEQFF.

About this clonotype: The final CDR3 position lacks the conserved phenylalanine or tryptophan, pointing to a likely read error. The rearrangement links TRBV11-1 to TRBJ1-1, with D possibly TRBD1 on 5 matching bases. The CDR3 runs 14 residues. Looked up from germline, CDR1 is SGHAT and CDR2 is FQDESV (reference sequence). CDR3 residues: CARSWTTVNIEAFI. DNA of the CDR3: TGTGCCAGGAGCTGGACAACTGTGAACATTGAAGCTTTCATT.

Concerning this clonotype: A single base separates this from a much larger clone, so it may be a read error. The CDR3 reads CAWKSGSRYNEQFF. Here the CDR3 DNA reads TGTGCCTGGAAGTCCGGATCCCGGTACAATGAGCAGTTCTTC. The rearrangement links TRBV30 to TRBJ2-1, with D uncertain. V was shortened by 4 bases and J by 4 bases, with 14 bases between the two germline ends. The germline gives CDR1 GTSNPN, CDR2 SVGIG (reference sequence). The CDR3 length is 14 residues.

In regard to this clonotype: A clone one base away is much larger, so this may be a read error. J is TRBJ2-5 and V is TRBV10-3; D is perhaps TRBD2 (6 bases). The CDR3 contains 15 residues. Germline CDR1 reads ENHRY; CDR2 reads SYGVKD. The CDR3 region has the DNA TGTGCCATCTGTGAGGGGCGGGACCACCAAGAGACCCAGTACTTC. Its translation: CAICEGRDHQETQYF.

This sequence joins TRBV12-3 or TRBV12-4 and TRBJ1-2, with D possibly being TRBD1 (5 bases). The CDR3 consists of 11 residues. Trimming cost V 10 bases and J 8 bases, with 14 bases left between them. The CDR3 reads CANGHGTGYTF. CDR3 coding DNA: TGTGCCAACGGCCATGGGACCGGCTACACCTTC.

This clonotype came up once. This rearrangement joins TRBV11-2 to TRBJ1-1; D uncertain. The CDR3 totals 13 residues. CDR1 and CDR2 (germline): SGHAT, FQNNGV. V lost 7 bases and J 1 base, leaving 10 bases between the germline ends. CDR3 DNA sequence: TGTGCCAGCAACGATACGGCGAACACTGAAGCTTTCTTT. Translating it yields CASNDTANTEAFF.

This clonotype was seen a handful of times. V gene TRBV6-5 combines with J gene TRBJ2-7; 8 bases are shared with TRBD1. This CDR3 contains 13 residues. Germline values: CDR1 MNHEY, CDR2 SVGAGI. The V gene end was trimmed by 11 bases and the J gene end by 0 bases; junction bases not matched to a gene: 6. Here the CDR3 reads CACKQGGSYEQYF. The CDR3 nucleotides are TGTGCCTGCAAACAGGGGGGCTCCTACGAGCAGTACTTC.

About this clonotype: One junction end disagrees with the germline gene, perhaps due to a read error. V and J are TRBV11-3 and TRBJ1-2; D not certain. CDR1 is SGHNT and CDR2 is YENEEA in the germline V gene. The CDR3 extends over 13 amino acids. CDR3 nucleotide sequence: TGTACCAGCAGCGATCGGGGTCCCTATGGCTACACCTTC. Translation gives CTSSDRGPYGYTF.

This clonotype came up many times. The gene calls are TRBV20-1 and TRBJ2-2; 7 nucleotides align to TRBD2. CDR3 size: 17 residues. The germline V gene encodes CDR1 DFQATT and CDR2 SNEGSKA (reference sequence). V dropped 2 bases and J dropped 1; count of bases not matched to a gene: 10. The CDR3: CSARSPGKRENTGELFF. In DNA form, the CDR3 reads TGCAGTGCTAGATCCCCAGGGAAGCGGGAGAACACCGGGGAGCTGTTTTTT.

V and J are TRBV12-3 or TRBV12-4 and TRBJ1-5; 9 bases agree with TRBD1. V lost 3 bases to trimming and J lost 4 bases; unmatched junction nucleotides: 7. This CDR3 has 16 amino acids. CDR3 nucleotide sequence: TGTGCCAGCAGTTTTGGGTACAGGGGGCGGAATCAGCCCCAGCATTTT. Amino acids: CASSFGYRGRNQPQHF.

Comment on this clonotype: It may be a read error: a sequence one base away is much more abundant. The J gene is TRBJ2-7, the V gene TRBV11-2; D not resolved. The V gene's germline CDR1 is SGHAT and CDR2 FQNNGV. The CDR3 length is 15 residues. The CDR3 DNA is TGTGCCAGCAGCTTGAGTTTTCAGACCTCCTACGAGCAGCACTTC. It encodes CASSLSFQTSYEQHF.

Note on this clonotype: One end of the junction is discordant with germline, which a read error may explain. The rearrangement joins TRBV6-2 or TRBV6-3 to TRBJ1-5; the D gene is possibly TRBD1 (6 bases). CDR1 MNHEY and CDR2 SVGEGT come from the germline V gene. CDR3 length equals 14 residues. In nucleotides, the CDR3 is TGTGCCAGCATCCGGACAGAGGGCAATCAGCCCCAACATTTT. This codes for CASIRTEGNQPQHF.

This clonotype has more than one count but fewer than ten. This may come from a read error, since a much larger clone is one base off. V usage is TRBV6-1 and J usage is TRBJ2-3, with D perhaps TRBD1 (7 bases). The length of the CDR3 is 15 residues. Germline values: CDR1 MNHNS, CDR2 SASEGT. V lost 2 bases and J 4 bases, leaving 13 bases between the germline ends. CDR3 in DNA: TGTGCCAGCAGTGAAACTAGCAGGGGGGCAGATACGCAGTATTTT. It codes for CASSETSRGADTQYF.